The 20 T cell receptor beta chains reported below all come from one sample, sequenced in a study of blood T cells in healthy people across ages. Using a J-beta primer mix together with a sample-barcoded 5' primer, a second PCR was run for about 6 to 12 cycles. TCRdb passed the 5' RACE reads through MiXCR, listing each CDR3 protein once. The sample yields 1.5 million to 2 million distinct CDR3 sequences, around 50% seen once. Material for sequencing was blood. The origin of the receptors is a middle-aged woman in good health.

There are a few counts of this clonotype. The CDR3 sequence is CASVSTGGISLETQYF. The DNA of the CDR3 is TGTGCCAGCGTTAGTACAGGGGGCATTAGTTTAGAGACCCAGTACTTC. The J gene is TRBJ2-5, the V gene TRBV7-2; 9 bases map to TRBD1. The ends lost 8 bases at V and 4 bases at J; junction bases unmatched: 14. Germline CDR1 reads SGHTA; CDR2 reads FQGNSA. CDR3 length equals 16 residues.

The CDR3 is CASSPVRPGVGDTEAFF. The CDR3 DNA is TGTGCCAGCAGCCCCGTTCGACCAGGAGTCGGGGACACTGAAGCTTTCTTT. The rearrangement uses TRBV11-2 and TRBJ1-1, with D unresolved. Deletions cut 5 bases from V and 3 bases from J, with 22 bases between. The germline CDR1 and CDR2 sequences are SGHAT and FQNNGV. The length of the CDR3 is 17 residues.

This clonotype was detected once. V usage is TRBV6-1 and J usage is TRBJ2-1; 8 bases align to TRBD1. The CDR3 runs 11 residues. The J segment lost 15 bases and the V segment lost 6 bases, leaving 7 bases of the junction unmatched. Germline CDR1 MNHNS, CDR2 SASEGT. Here the CDR3 reads CASSGDRSPFF. Here the CDR3 DNA reads TGTGCCAGCAGCGGGGACAGGTCCCCGTTCTTC.

This clonotype was found a few times. The rearrangement joins TRBV7-8 to TRBJ2-3; TRBD2 might be the D (6 bases). The CDR3 is made up of 16 amino acids. The V and J ends lost 4 bases and 3 bases respectively, with 17 bases between them. CDR1 is SGHVS, CDR2 FQNEAQ, per germline. CDR3 sequence (DNA): TGTGCCAGCAGCTCCCCGAACCGCGGGGTTACAGATACGCAGTATTTT. Translating gives CASSSPNRGVTDTQYF.

A few counts support this clonotype. The gene calls are TRBV21-1 and TRBJ1-2; TRBD1 is the table's D call and was not checked against the DNA. TRBV21-1 represents a pseudogene. The CDR3 extends over 10 amino acids. The CDR3 nucleotides are TGTGCCGGGGGCAACTATGGCTACACCTTC. Protein: CAGGNYGYTF.

This sequence joins TRBV7-2 and TRBJ2-1; 9 bases fit TRBD2. This CDR3 comprises 18 residues. V was pared by 5 bases and J by 0 bases, with 11 bases of the junction left unmatched. Germline CDR1 SGHTA, CDR2 FQGNSA. In DNA, the CDR3 is TGTGCCAGCAGCCCCCGGGGTAGCGGGGGTAGCTCCTACAATGAGCAGTTCTTC. Translated, it gives CASSPRGSGGSSYNEQFF.

This sequence joins TRBV12-5 and TRBJ1-1, with unresolved D. The CDR3 totals 13 residues. The V gene lost 1 base and the J gene lost 1 base, with 4 bases spanning the gap. From germline, CDR1 is LGHNT and CDR2 FRNRAP. CDR3 protein: CASGLGANTEAFF. CDR3 DNA sequence: TGTGCTAGTGGTTTGGGGGCGAACACTGAAGCTTTCTTT.

This clonotype was counted only a few times. The CDR3 reads CSARAPGTGKLYEQYF. CDR3 DNA sequence: TGCAGTGCTAGAGCCCCCGGGACAGGAAAACTATACGAGCAGTACTTC. The chain carries TRBV20-1 and TRBJ2-7; the match to TRBD1 covers 8 bases. V lost 1 base and J lost 4; bases outside the gene matches: 12. The CDR3 totals 16 residues. Per germline, CDR1 DFQATT and CDR2 SNEGSKA (reference sequence).

The chain is built from TRBV5-5 and TRBJ2-6; 9 bases match TRBD1. This CDR3 has 18 amino acids. Germline trimming cut 4 bases from V and 2 bases from J; bases unmatched to any gene: 10. Per germline, CDR1 SGHKS and CDR2 YYEKEE (reference sequence). CDR3 amino acids: CASSTLQDRGTGANVLTF. The CDR3 nucleotides read TGTGCCAGCAGCACCCTCCAGGACAGGGGTACTGGGGCCAACGTCCTGACTTTC.

A remark on this clonotype: A much larger clone differs by one base, so this may be a read error. This rearrangement joins TRBV24-1 to TRBJ2-5; 10 bases map to TRBD1. The V segment lost 3 bases and the J segment 4 bases; nucleotides outside the gene matches: 4. Germline assignment: CDR1 KGHDR and CDR2 SFDVKD. The CDR3 sequence is 15 residues long. CDR3 in amino acids: CATSDLGQGRETQYF. The CDR3 DNA sequence: TGTGCCACCAGTGATCTGGGACAGGGGAGAGAGACCCAGTACTTC.

V usage is TRBV7-6 and J usage is TRBJ2-7; 7 nucleotides line up with TRBD1. The CDR3 is made up of 16 amino acids. V was clipped by 1 base and J by 2 bases; unmatched bases: 8. Germline-derived CDR1 and CDR2 are SGHVS and FNYEAQ. CDR3 in amino acids: CASSLVTGPVPYEQYF. In DNA form, the CDR3 reads TGTGCCAGCAGCTTAGTGACAGGGCCGGTGCCCTACGAGCAGTACTTC.

The chain employs TRBV10-3 and TRBJ2-1; D possibly corresponds to TRBD2 (5 bases). The CDR3 has 12 residues. V lost 10 bases, J lost 8 bases, and 15 bases lay in between. CDR1 ENHRY and CDR2 SYGVKD come from the germline V gene. The CDR3: CATMAAGYEQFF. In nucleotides, the CDR3 is TGTGCCACCATGGCCGCGGGTTATGAGCAGTTCTTC.

The V and J genes are TRBV27 and TRBJ1-6; D remains unclear. The V gene's germline CDR1 is MNHEY and CDR2 SMNVEV (reference sequence). The V end lost 3 bases, the J end lost 14 bases, and 14 bases lay between the germline ends. This CDR3 contains 13 residues. As DNA, the CDR3 is TGTGCCAGCAGTTTTTTTAGCCTGGAGGCCCTCCACTTT. Its protein product is CASSFFSLEALHF.

The CDR3 here is CASSLTGQAQETQYF. DNA of the CDR3: TGTGCCAGCAGCTTGACAGGACAGGCTCAAGAGACCCAGTACTTC. V and J are TRBV5-4 and TRBJ2-5; 7 bases agree with TRBD1. Germline V CDR1 and CDR2: SGHNT, YYREEE (reference sequence). Trimming took 1 base from V and 2 from J; bases not matched to a gene: 5. There are 15 residues in the CDR3.

This clonotype was counted only a few times. This sequence joins TRBV7-6 and TRBJ2-5; D is uncertain. Trimming shortened V by 5 bases and J by 1 base, and 8 bases separated the two germline ends. Germline CDR1 SGHVS, CDR2 FNYEAQ. The CDR3 is made up of 13 amino acids. In DNA form, the CDR3 reads TGTGCCAGCAGCCCATGGGCCCAAGAGACCCAGTACTTC. Its protein is CASSPWAQETQYF.

This clonotype has a single count. At one end, the junction sequence differs from germline, possibly due to a read error. J is TRBJ2-1 and V is TRBV6-2 or TRBV6-3, with a possible D match to TRBD1 (5 bases). This CDR3 is built from 11 residues. CDR1 and CDR2 from the germline V gene are MNHEY and SVGEGT. Here the CDR3 reads CASSQTDERFF. DNA of the CDR3: TGTGCCAGCAGCCAGACAGATGAGCGGTTCTTC.

The V call is TRBV15, the J call TRBJ1-2; possibly TRBD1 for D (6 bases). Germline values: CDR1 LNHNV, CDR2 YYDKDF (reference sequence). The ends were cut back, 5 bases at V and 5 bases at J, with 18 bases in the middle. This CDR3 region has 15 residues. The CDR3 DNA reads TGTGCCACCAGCTTTAATCGGGGCACAGGGTATGGCTACACCTTC. It yields the protein CATSFNRGTGYGYTF.

The J gene is TRBJ1-1, the V gene TRBV4-1; no clear D. The CDR3 has 14 amino acids. With 4 bases removed from V and 6 bases from J, the gap between germline ends came to 15 bases. Germline V gene sequence: CDR1 MGHRA, CDR2 YSYEKL. CDR3 nucleotide sequence: TGCGCCAGCAGCCCCCGGGCGGACCCCGCTGAAGCTTTCTTT. Translation gives CASSPRADPAEAFF.

The chain carries TRBV2 and TRBJ1-1, with a weak D call TRBD1 (6 bases). Trimming removed 3 bases at V and 2 bases at J, with 10 bases between. Germline V gives CDR1 SNHLY, CDR2 FYNNEI. The CDR3 totals 14 residues. In DNA, the CDR3 is TGTGCCAGCAGTGATCGGGGGGCTAACACTGAAGCTTTCTTT. It translates to CASSDRGANTEAFF.

The chain is built from TRBV20-1 and TRBJ1-1; D not resolved. CDR1 is DFQATT, CDR2 SNEGSKA, per germline (reference sequence). The length of the CDR3 is 12 residues. The V end was cut by 6 bases, the J end by 2 bases, with 10 bases between. The CDR3 is CSAGHVNTEAFF. CDR3 nucleotide sequence: TGCAGTGCAGGGCACGTTAACACTGAAGCTTTCTTT.